A selection of T cell receptor beta chains follows, all from one sample in a study of blood T cell repertoires in COVID-19. Assay used: immunoSEQ multiplex PCR; TCRdb lists only in-frame clones, some missing. This sample has 150,000 to 200,000 clones, with around nine tenths found just once. The sequencing input was peripheral blood. These receptors all stem from a man between 65 and 85 years old with acute or convalescent COVID-19. Each CDR3 is given with its conserved first and last residue. Each record gives: clone size, D gene, J gene, V gene, CDR3 DNA, CDR3 protein. The D gene is left open where the match is weak. Clone size is not always given. Where it is, it says once, few, many or a class for expanded clones.

clone_size: -
d_call: -
j_call: TRBJ1-2
v_call: TRBV27
cdr3_nt: TGTGCCAGCAGGACGACCAGGGAAGGTGTCTATGGCTACACCTTC
cdr3_aa: CASRTTREGVYGYTF

clone_size: once
d_call: TRBD1
j_call: TRBJ1-2
v_call: TRBV5-1
cdr3_nt: TGCGCCAGCAGCTGGGGACAGGGTGACGGCTACACCTTC
cdr3_aa: CASSWGQGDGYTF

clone_size: -
d_call: -
j_call: TRBJ2-5
v_call: TRBV11-3
cdr3_nt: TGTGCCAGCAGCTTAGGAGGGGGGGACCACTTGGAAACCCAGTACTTC
cdr3_aa: CASSLGGGDHLETQYF

clone_size: -
d_call: TRBD2
j_call: TRBJ2-5
v_call: TRBV3-1/TRBV3-2
cdr3_nt: TGTGCCAGCAGCTGGGGACTAGCGGGGGGGCGAGAGACCCAGTACTTC
cdr3_aa: CASSWGLAGGRETQYF

clone_size: -
d_call: TRBD2
j_call: TRBJ2-1
v_call: TRBV9
cdr3_nt: TGTGCCAGCAGCGTTAGCGGGGGTTCCTACAATGAGCAGTTCTTC
cdr3_aa: CASSVSGGSYNEQFF

clone_size: -
d_call: -
j_call: TRBJ2-7
v_call: TRBV5-6
cdr3_nt: TGTGCCAGCAGCTTGGGAGCTCCCCGCGAGCAGTACTTC
cdr3_aa: CASSLGAPREQYF

clone_size: -
d_call: -
j_call: TRBJ2-5
v_call: TRBV21-1
cdr3_nt: TGTGCCAGCAGCAAGTGCCCTTCAGGGCGCCAAGAGACCCAGTACTTC
cdr3_aa: CASSKCPSGRQETQYF

clone_size: -
d_call: TRBD1
j_call: TRBJ1-2
v_call: TRBV5-4
cdr3_nt: TGTGCCAGCACCTCTCCACAGGGGGGGAATGGCTACACCTTC
cdr3_aa: CASTSPQGGNGYTF

clone_size: -
d_call: TRBD1
j_call: TRBJ1-2
v_call: TRBV9
cdr3_nt: TGTGCCAGCAGCGTAGCGACGGGGACAGGGTATGGCTACACCTTC
cdr3_aa: CASSVATGTGYGYTF

clone_size: -
d_call: TRBD2
j_call: TRBJ2-1
v_call: TRBV30
cdr3_nt: TGTGCCTCGACTAGCGACGTTTCCTACAATGAGCAGTTCTTC
cdr3_aa: CASTSDVSYNEQFF

clone_size: -
d_call: -
j_call: TRBJ1-2
v_call: TRBV2
cdr3_nt: TGTGCCAGCAGGGAGCGAGAGGGCGGCTACACCTTC
cdr3_aa: CASREREGGYTF

clone_size: -
d_call: TRBD2
j_call: TRBJ2-3
v_call: TRBV3-1/TRBV3-2
cdr3_nt: TGTGCCAGCAGCCGGACCCCAGCGGGAGGGCCCACAGATACGCAGTATTTT
cdr3_aa: CASSRTPAGGPTDTQYF

clone_size: -
d_call: TRBD1
j_call: TRBJ1-3
v_call: TRBV18
cdr3_nt: TGTGCCAGCTCACCTTGGACAGGTAGAAACACCATATATTTT
cdr3_aa: CASSPWTGRNTIYF

clone_size: -
d_call: -
j_call: TRBJ2-1
v_call: TRBV7-8
cdr3_nt: TGTGCCAGCAGCCCGGAGGGTACCTACAATGAGCAGTTCTTC
cdr3_aa: CASSPEGTYNEQFF

clone_size: -
d_call: -
j_call: TRBJ1-3
v_call: TRBV2
cdr3_nt: TGTGCCAGCAGTGAACAGGGTGGAAACACCATATATTTT
cdr3_aa: CASSEQGGNTIYF

clone_size: once
d_call: -
j_call: TRBJ1-2
v_call: TRBV5-1
cdr3_nt: TGCGCCAGCAGCTTAGGACAGAGCAACTATGGCTACACCTTC
cdr3_aa: CASSLGQSNYGYTF

clone_size: -
d_call: TRBD1
j_call: TRBJ1-2
v_call: TRBV6-5
cdr3_nt: TGTGCCAGCAGGTTGGGGACAGCAACCTATGGCTACACCTTC
cdr3_aa: CASRLGTATYGYTF

clone_size: -
d_call: -
j_call: TRBJ2-7
v_call: TRBV19
cdr3_nt: TGTGCCAGTAGTATTGGGGGGCGGGAGAGGCTGTACTTC
cdr3_aa: CASSIGGRERLYF

clone_size: -
d_call: TRBD2
j_call: TRBJ2-3
v_call: TRBV7-2
cdr3_nt: TGTGCCAGCAGTTCTAGCGGGGGGAGCACAGATACGCAGTATTTT
cdr3_aa: CASSSSGGSTDTQYF

clone_size: few
d_call: -
j_call: TRBJ2-1
v_call: TRBV6-6
cdr3_nt: TGTGCCAGCAGTTACTCGAGGGTCTACAATGAGCAGTTCTTC
cdr3_aa: CASSYSRVYNEQFF

clone_size: -
d_call: -
j_call: TRBJ1-5
v_call: TRBV9
cdr3_nt: TGTGCCAGCAGCGTAGGAGGGTCTGATCAGCCCCAGCATTTT
cdr3_aa: CASSVGGSDQPQHF

clone_size: -
d_call: -
j_call: TRBJ2-3
v_call: TRBV9
cdr3_nt: TGTGCCAGCAGCCTGGCCCTAGATACGCAGTATTTT
cdr3_aa: CASSLALDTQYF

clone_size: -
d_call: TRBD1
j_call: TRBJ2-1
v_call: TRBV27
cdr3_nt: TGTGCCAGCAGCCGAGCCGGGACAGGGGCTTTTAGGGAGCAGTTCTTC
cdr3_aa: CASSRAGTGAFREQFF

clone_size: -
d_call: TRBD1
j_call: TRBJ1-1
v_call: TRBV30
cdr3_nt: TGTGCCTGGAAAGCAGGGGGCACTGAAGCTTTCTTT
cdr3_aa: CAWKAGGTEAFF

clone_size: medium-sized
d_call: -
j_call: TRBJ2-3
v_call: TRBV2
cdr3_nt: TGTGCCAGCAGTGATGGCGGTACGCAGTATTTT
cdr3_aa: CASSDGGTQYF

clone_size: -
d_call: -
j_call: TRBJ2-3
v_call: TRBV4-3
cdr3_nt: TGCGCCAGCAGCCAAGATACCCCTAGGGATACGCAGTATTTT
cdr3_aa: CASSQDTPRDTQYF

clone_size: -
d_call: -
j_call: TRBJ1-6
v_call: TRBV6-4
cdr3_nt: TGTGCCAGCAGTGACTGGCCGAATTCACCCCTCCACTTT
cdr3_aa: CASSDWPNSPLHF

clone_size: -
d_call: TRBD2
j_call: TRBJ2-7
v_call: TRBV2
cdr3_nt: TGTGCCAGCAGCACATCCGGGCCTAGCGGGGGCCATTCCTACGAGCAGTACTTC
cdr3_aa: CASSTSGPSGGHSYEQYF

clone_size: -
d_call: -
j_call: TRBJ1-1
v_call: TRBV11-3
cdr3_nt: TGTGCCAGCAGCTTAGAGGAGTGGACTGAAGCTTTCTTT
cdr3_aa: CASSLEEWTEAFF

clone_size: -
d_call: TRBD1
j_call: TRBJ1-4
v_call: TRBV5-1
cdr3_nt: TGCGCCACCACGGACAGGGGCGCTGAAAAACTGTTTTTT
cdr3_aa: CATTDRGAEKLFF

clone_size: -
d_call: TRBD2
j_call: TRBJ2-5
v_call: TRBV6-5
cdr3_nt: TGTGCCAGCAAAAGTCTAGCGGGTTATGAGACCCAGTACTTC
cdr3_aa: CASKSLAGYETQYF

clone_size: once
d_call: -
j_call: TRBJ1-1
v_call: TRBV3-1/TRBV3-2
cdr3_nt: TGTGCCAGCAGCCAAGGGGGGGTGTGGGTCGACACTGAAGCTTTCTTT
cdr3_aa: CASSQGGVWVDTEAFF

clone_size: -
d_call: -
j_call: TRBJ2-7
v_call: TRBV28
cdr3_nt: TGTGCCAGCGGGGGCAGGGTCTACGAGCAGTACTTC
cdr3_aa: CASGGRVYEQYF

clone_size: -
d_call: -
j_call: TRBJ2-6
v_call: TRBV7-3
cdr3_nt: TGTGCCAGTCAGGGCTCTGGGGCCAACGTCCTGACTTTC
cdr3_aa: CASQGSGANVLTF

clone_size: -
d_call: TRBD2
j_call: TRBJ2-1
v_call: TRBV30
cdr3_nt: TGTGCCTGGAGACCCACTAGCGGGAGGACCCAGAGCTCCTACAATGAGCAGTTCTTC
cdr3_aa: CAWRPTSGRTQSSYNEQFF

clone_size: -
d_call: -
j_call: TRBJ2-1
v_call: TRBV7-9
cdr3_nt: TGTGCCAGCTTAGCACACAATGAGCAGTTCTTC
cdr3_aa: CASLAHNEQFF

clone_size: -
d_call: -
j_call: TRBJ1-1
v_call: TRBV28
cdr3_nt: TGTGCCAGCAGTTTATCAGGAGAAGCTTTCTTT
cdr3_aa: CASSLSGEAFF

clone_size: -
d_call: -
j_call: TRBJ2-7
v_call: TRBV5-4
cdr3_nt: TGTGCCAGCAGCCCCACCCGGGGGGCAGAATACTACGAGCAGTACTTC
cdr3_aa: CASSPTRGAEYYEQYF

clone_size: -
d_call: TRBD1
j_call: TRBJ2-5
v_call: TRBV20-1
cdr3_nt: TGCAGTGCTAGTTTCAAACGTGGGGACAGGGGGGTCCAAGAGACCCAGTACTTC
cdr3_aa: CSASFKRGDRGVQETQYF

clone_size: -
d_call: -
j_call: TRBJ1-5
v_call: TRBV28
cdr3_nt: TGTGCCGGGAGAGGGCTTAATCAGCCCCAGCATTTT
cdr3_aa: CAGRGLNQPQHF

clone_size: once
d_call: -
j_call: TRBJ1-2
v_call: TRBV3-1/TRBV3-2
cdr3_nt: TGTGCCAGCAGTCCCCCGGCCGACACCTTGACCTTC
cdr3_aa: CASSPPADTLTF

clone_size: -
d_call: TRBD2
j_call: TRBJ2-1
v_call: TRBV5-1
cdr3_nt: TGCGCCAGCAGCGCCGGACTAGCGGGGTACAATGAGCAGTTCTTC
cdr3_aa: CASSAGLAGYNEQFF

clone_size: -
d_call: TRBD1
j_call: TRBJ1-2
v_call: TRBV5-4
cdr3_nt: TGTGCCAGCAGCTTGCCGACAGGGGTCGAGGGCTACACCTTC
cdr3_aa: CASSLPTGVEGYTF

clone_size: -
d_call: -
j_call: TRBJ1-4
v_call: TRBV2
cdr3_nt: TGTGCCAGCGCTAGGGGTGATGAAAAACTGTTTTTT
cdr3_aa: CASARGDEKLFF

clone_size: -
d_call: TRBD1
j_call: TRBJ2-5
v_call: TRBV6-5
cdr3_nt: TGTGCCAGCAGTTACGCAGGGGGCCCTTGGGAGACCCAGTACTTC
cdr3_aa: CASSYAGGPWETQYF

clone_size: few
d_call: -
j_call: TRBJ1-6
v_call: TRBV28
cdr3_nt: TGTGCCAGCCTTGCCCGGCCGACGGAGTGGAATTCACCCCTCCACTTT
cdr3_aa: CASLARPTEWNSPLHF

clone_size: -
d_call: -
j_call: TRBJ2-5
v_call: TRBV28
cdr3_nt: TGTGCCAGCAGTATAATGGAGACCCAGTACTTC
cdr3_aa: CASSIMETQYF

clone_size: -
d_call: -
j_call: TRBJ1-5
v_call: TRBV28
cdr3_nt: TGTGCCAGCAGTTCGGGGGAGGGGGTAGTACGCAATCAGCCCCAGCATTTT
cdr3_aa: CASSSGEGVVRNQPQHF

clone_size: -
d_call: -
j_call: TRBJ2-7
v_call: TRBV11-3
cdr3_nt: TGTGCCAGCAGCCCCCCGGACACCGGGTGGCAGTACTTC
cdr3_aa: CASSPPDTGWQYF

clone_size: -
d_call: -
j_call: TRBJ1-2
v_call: TRBV2
cdr3_nt: TGTGCCAGCAGTGACACGGCGGCTGGCTACACCTTC
cdr3_aa: CASSDTAAGYTF

clone_size: -
d_call: TRBD1
j_call: TRBJ1-2
v_call: TRBV14
cdr3_nt: TGTGCCAGCAGCCCAGGGACAGGGAAATTCTATGGCTACACCTTC
cdr3_aa: CASSPGTGKFYGYTF

clone_size: -
d_call: -
j_call: TRBJ1-6
v_call: TRBV27
cdr3_nt: TGTGCCAGCAGCCAGGGGCGTGATTCACCCCTCCACTTT
cdr3_aa: CASSQGRDSPLHF

clone_size: -
d_call: TRBD2
j_call: TRBJ2-7
v_call: TRBV28
cdr3_nt: TGTGCCAGCACTCGGACTAGCGGCGAGCAGTACTTC
cdr3_aa: CASTRTSGEQYF

clone_size: -
d_call: TRBD2
j_call: TRBJ2-1
v_call: TRBV5-1
cdr3_nt: TGCGCCAGCAGCTTGGCCATAGCGGGTGAGCAGTTCTTC
cdr3_aa: CASSLAIAGEQFF

clone_size: few
d_call: TRBD1
j_call: TRBJ2-1
v_call: TRBV28
cdr3_nt: TGTGCCACCGCGAGGGGACAGTACAATGAGCAGTTCTTC
cdr3_aa: CATARGQYNEQFF

clone_size: -
d_call: -
j_call: TRBJ1-2
v_call: TRBV15
cdr3_nt: TGTGCCACCAGCAGAGCCGAGAATGGCTACACCTTC
cdr3_aa: CATSRAENGYTF

clone_size: few
d_call: TRBD2
j_call: TRBJ2-5
v_call: TRBV19
cdr3_nt: TGTGCCAGTAGTATAGTTACTAGCGGGAGCCAAGAGACCCAGTACTTC
cdr3_aa: CASSIVTSGSQETQYF

clone_size: once
d_call: -
j_call: TRBJ2-7
v_call: TRBV6-5
cdr3_nt: TGTGCCAGCAGTTACTCGCCAGGGGAGACCTACGAGCAGTACTTC
cdr3_aa: CASSYSPGETYEQYF